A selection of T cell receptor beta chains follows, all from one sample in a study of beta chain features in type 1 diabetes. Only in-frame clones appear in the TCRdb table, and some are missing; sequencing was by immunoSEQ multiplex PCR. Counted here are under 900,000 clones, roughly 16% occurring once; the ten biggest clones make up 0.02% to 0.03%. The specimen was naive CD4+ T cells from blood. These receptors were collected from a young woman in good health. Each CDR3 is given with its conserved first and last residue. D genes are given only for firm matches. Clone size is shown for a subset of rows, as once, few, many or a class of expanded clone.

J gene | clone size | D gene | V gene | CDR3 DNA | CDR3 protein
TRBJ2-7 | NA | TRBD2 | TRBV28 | TGTGCCAGCAGTTTAACAACGGCGGGAGGGCCTTACGAGCAGTACTTC | CASSLTTAGGPYEQYF
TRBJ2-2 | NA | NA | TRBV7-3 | TGTGCCAGCAGCTTAGGAGTTTCCGGGGAGCTGTTTTTT | CASSLGVSGELFF
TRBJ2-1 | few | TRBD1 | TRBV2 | TGTGCCAGCAGGGGTCGACCAGGGGGCAACAATGAGCAGTTCTTC | CASRGRPGGNNEQFF
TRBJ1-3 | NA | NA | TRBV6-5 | TGTGCCAGCACCGAATGGAGCTCTGGAAACACCATATATTTT | CASTEWSSGNTIYF
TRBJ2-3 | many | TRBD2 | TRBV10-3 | TGTGCCATCAGTACCGGGACTACCGTCGGTACGCAGTATTTT | CAISTGTTVGTQYF
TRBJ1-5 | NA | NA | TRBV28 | TGTGCCGCAGCATCGGGGAATCAGCCCCAGCATTTT | CAAASGNQPQHF
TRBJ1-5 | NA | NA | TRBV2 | TGTGCCAGCGGGGTAAGAGGGGATCAGCCCCAGCATTTT | CASGVRGDQPQHF
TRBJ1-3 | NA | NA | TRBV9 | TGTGCCAGCAGCGAAGGGGGCTCTGGAAACACCATATATTTT | CASSEGGSGNTIYF
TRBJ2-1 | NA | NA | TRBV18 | TGTGCCAGCTCACCACCGGGAGCCAATGAGCAGTTCTTC | CASSPPGANEQFF
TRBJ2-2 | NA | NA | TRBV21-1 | TGTGCCAGCAGCATAAAGCGGGAGGCTCCTCAATTGAACACCGGGGAGCTGTTTTTT | CASSIKREAPQLNTGELFF
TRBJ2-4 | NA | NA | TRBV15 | TGTGCCACCAGCAAACTAAATACAAGGGCCAAAAACATTCAGTACTTC | CATSKLNTRAKNIQYF
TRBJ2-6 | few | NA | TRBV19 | TGTGCCAGTAGTCCCGTAAGGTCTTCTGGGGCCAACGTCCTGACTTTC | CASSPVRSSGANVLTF
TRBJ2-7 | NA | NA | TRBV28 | TGTGCCAGCAGTTTCCTCGCCCCGAATTACGGCGAGCAGTACTTC | CASSFLAPNYGEQYF
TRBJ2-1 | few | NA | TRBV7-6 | TGTGCCAGCAGCAAATTCGGGGCTAGCAATTCAAATGAGCAGTTCTTC | CASSKFGASNSNEQFF
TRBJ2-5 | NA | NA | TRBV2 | TGTGCCAGCAGTGTAAGTCCCCAAGAGACCCAGTACTTC | CASSVSPQETQYF
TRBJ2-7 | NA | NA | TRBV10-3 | TGTGCCATCAGCGGGGTCCCAGGGGACACCTACGAGCAGTACTTC | CAISGVPGDTYEQYF
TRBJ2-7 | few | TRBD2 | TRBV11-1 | TGTGCCAGCAGCTTAAGCGGGAGGGCCCTCTACGAGCAGTACTTC | CASSLSGRALYEQYF
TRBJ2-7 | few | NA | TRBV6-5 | TGTGCCAGCAGACCGGGACGGCTGGGGAGGTACGAGCAGTACTTC | CASRPGRLGRYEQYF
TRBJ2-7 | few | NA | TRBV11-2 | TGTGCCAGCAGCGTGAACCTAGCCCACGAGCAGTACTTC | CASSVNLAHEQYF
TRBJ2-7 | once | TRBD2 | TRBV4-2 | TGTGCCAGCAGCCAAAGTAGCGGGAGCGCCTACGAGCAGTACTTC | CASSQSSGSAYEQYF
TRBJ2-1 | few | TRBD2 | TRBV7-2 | TGTGCCAGCAGCTTAGCGGGACTAGCGGGATACAATGAGCAGTTCTTC | CASSLAGLAGYNEQFF
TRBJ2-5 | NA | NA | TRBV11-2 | TGTGCCAGCAGCTCCTTCTGGTACCAAGAGACCCAGTACTTC | CASSSFWYQETQYF
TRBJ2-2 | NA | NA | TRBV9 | TGTGCCAGCAGCGTAGTCCAGACCGCGAACACCGGGGAGCTGTTTTTT | CASSVVQTANTGELFF